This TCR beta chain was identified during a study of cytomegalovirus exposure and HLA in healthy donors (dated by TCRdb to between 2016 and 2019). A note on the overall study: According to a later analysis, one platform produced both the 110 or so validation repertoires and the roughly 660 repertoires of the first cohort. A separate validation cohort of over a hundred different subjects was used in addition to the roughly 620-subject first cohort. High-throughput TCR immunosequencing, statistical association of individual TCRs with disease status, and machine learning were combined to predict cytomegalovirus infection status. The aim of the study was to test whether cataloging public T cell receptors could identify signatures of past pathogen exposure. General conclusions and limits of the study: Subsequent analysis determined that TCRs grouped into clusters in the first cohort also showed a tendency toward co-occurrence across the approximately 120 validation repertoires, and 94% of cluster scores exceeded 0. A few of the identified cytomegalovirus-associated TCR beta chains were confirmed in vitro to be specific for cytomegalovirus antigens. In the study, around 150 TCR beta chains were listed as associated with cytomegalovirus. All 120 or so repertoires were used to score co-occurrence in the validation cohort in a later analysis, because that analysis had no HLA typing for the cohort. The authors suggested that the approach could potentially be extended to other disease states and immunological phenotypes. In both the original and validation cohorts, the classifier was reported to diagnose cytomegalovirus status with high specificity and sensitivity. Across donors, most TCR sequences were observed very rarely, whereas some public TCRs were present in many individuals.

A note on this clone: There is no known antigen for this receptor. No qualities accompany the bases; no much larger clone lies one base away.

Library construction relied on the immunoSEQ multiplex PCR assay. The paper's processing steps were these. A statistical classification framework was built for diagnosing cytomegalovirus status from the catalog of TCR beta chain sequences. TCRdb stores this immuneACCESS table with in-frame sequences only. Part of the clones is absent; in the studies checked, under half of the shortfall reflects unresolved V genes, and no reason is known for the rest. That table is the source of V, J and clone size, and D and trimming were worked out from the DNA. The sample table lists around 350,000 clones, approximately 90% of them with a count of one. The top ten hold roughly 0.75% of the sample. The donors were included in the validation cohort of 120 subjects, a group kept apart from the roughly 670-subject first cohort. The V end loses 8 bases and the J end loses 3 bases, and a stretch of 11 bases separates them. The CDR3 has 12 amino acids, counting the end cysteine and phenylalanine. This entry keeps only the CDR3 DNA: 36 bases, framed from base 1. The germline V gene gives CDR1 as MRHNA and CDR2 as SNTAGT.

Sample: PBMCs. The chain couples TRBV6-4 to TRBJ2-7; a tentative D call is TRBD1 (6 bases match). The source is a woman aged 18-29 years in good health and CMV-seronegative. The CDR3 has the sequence CASRGTSYEQYF. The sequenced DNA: TGTGCCAGCCGTGGGACAAGCTACGAGCAGTACTTC.